The 3 T cell receptor beta chains in this list originate from one sample, sequenced in a study of metastatic and nonmetastatic thyroid tumors. Thyroid surgery had not been preceded by any treatment in any patient. TCRdb reprocessed the PCR reads via MiXCR. The sample lists 10,000 to 15,000 clones, about 30% occurring once. Sequencing was performed on tumor tissue. Receptors originate from a female donor with papillary thyroid cancer or a benign thyroid nodule (not recorded which). Some clones in this sample may be carry-over from other donors' samples.

This clone appeared many times. The CDR3 reads CASSFILLAPDTDRDEQFF. The DNA for the CDR3 is TGTGCCAGCAGTTTCATCCTCCTAGCCCCCGATACCGATCGGGATGAGCAGTTCTTC. This chain uses TRBV27 with TRBJ2-1; D possibly corresponds to TRBD2 (5 bases). Germline loops: CDR1 MNHEY, CDR2 SMNVEV (reference sequence). The ends were cut back, 3 bases at V and 8 bases at J, with 29 bases in the middle. The CDR3 loop spans 19 amino acids.

This clone was seen many times. The chain has TRBV29-1 and TRBJ2-7, with D perhaps TRBD1 or TRBD2 (5 bases each). Germline CDR1 is SQVTM and CDR2 is ANQGSEA. The V end lost 0 bases, the J end lost 4 bases, and 13 bases lay between the germline ends. There are 14 residues in the CDR3. The CDR3 coding sequence is TGCAGCGTTGAAGAGTCCGGGACGCGTTACGAGCAGTACTTC. The encoded protein is CSVEESGTRYEQYF.

This sequence joins TRBV11-2 and TRBJ2-7, with D unclear. Trimming took 5 bases from V and 3 from J, leaving 2 bases between them. The CDR3 runs 10 residues. Germline V gene lookup returns CDR1 SGHAT and CDR2 FQNNGV. The CDR3 DNA follows: TGTGCCAGCAGCAACTACGAGCAGTACTTC. This sequence encodes CASSNYEQYF.